Listed here is a single TCR beta chain. Its cognate antigen is unknown. This sample was taken from a study of cytomegalovirus exposure and HLA in healthy donors. About the research overall: When 398 donors were genotyped, roughly 80% of them were found to fall in the Caucasian-associated ancestry cluster.

Germline loops: CDR1 MNHNS, CDR2 SASEGT. V lost 6 bases and J lost 6, with 15 bases in between. The CDR3 totals 13 residues. In the PCR, 60 Vbeta and 13 Jbeta primers were used. Some clones are missing from TCRdb's copy, which holds only in-frame ones; the method was immunoSEQ multiplex PCR. The sample includes roughly 120,000 clones, about four fifths of them seen just once. General study findings and limits: Later genetic work tied a missense DCLRE1C variant to beta-chain V and J trimming. The study recorded 150 to 200 TCR beta chains that were cytomegalovirus-associated. It was likely that a cluster of highly shared sequence variants was a sequencing artifact.

What was sequenced was PBMCs. The receptor was derived from a middle-aged man in good health and CMV-seronegative. The chain recombines TRBV6-1 with TRBJ2-7; the D gene is possibly TRBD1 (6 bases). CDR3 loop: CASRLQGPGEQYF. The CDR3 region has the DNA TGTGCCAGCAGATTACAGGGTCCCGGCGAGCAGTACTTC.